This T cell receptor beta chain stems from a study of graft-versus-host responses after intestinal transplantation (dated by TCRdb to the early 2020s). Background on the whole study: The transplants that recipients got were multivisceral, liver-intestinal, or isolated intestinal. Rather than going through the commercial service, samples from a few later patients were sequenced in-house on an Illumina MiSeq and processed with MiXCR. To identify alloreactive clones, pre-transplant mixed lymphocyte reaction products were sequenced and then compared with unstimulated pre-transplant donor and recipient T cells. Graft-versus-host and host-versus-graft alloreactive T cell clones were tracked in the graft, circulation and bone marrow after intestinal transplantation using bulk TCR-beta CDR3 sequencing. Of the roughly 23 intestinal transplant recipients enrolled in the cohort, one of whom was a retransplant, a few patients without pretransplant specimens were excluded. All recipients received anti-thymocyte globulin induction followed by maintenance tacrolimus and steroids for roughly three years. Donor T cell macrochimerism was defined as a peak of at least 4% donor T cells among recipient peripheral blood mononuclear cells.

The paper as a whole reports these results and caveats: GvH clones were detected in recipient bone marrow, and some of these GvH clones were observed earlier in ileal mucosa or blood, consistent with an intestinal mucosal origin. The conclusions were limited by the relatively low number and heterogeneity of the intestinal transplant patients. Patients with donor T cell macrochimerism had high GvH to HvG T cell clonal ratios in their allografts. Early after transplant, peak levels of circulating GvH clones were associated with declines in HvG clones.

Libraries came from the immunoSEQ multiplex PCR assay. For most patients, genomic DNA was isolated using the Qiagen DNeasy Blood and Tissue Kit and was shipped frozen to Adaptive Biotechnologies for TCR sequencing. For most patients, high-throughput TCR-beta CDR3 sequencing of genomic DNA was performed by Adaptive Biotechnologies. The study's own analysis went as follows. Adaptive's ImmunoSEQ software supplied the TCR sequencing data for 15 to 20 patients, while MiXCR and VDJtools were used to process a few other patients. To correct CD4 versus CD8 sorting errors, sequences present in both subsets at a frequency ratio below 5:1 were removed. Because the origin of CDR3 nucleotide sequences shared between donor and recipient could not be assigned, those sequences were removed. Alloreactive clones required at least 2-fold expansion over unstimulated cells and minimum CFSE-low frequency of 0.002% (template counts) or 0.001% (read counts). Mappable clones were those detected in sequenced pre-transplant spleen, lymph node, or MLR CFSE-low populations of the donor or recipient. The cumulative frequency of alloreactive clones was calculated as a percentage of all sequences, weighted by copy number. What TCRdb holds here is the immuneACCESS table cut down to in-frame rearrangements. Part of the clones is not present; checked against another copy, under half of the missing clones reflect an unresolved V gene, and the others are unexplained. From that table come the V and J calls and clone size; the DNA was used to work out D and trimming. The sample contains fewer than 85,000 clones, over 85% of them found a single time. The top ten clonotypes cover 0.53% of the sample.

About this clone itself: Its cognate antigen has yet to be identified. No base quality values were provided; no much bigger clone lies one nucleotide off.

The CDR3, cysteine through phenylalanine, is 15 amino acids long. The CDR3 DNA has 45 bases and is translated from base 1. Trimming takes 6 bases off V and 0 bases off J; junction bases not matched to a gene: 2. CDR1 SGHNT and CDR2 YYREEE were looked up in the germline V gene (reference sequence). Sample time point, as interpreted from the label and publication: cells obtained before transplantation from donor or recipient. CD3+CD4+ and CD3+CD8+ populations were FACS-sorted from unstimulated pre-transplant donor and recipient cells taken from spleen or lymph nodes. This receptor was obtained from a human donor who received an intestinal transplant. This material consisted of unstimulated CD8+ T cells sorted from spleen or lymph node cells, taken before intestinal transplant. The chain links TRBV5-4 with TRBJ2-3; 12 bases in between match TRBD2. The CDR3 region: CASTTSGRSTDTQYF. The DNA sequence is TGTGCCAGCACGACTAGCGGGAGAAGCACAGATACGCAGTATTTT.